Listed below are T cell receptor beta chains from one sample, sequenced in a study of CD8+CD57+ T cells in acquired aplastic anemia. Using its own MiXCR run on the reads, TCRdb lists one record per CDR3 protein. The sample has about 42,000 distinct CDR3 sequences, about two thirds seen once. Sequences were obtained from sorted CD4+, CD8+, or CD8+CD57+ T cells (not recorded which) from PBMCs. The receptors were gathered from a human donor in good health, serving as a control. CDR3s include the opening cysteine and the closing phenylalanine or tryptophan. Each record gives: D gene, clone size, J gene, V gene, CDR3 DNA, CDR3 protein. D genes are given only for firm matches. Expanded clones get a size class; other rows say once, few or many, or leave the size out.

D gene: -
clone size: -
J gene: TRBJ1-6
V gene: TRBV29-1
CDR3 DNA: TGCAGCGTCCCCTCGCCGGGTATCAATAATTCACCCCTCCACTTT
CDR3 protein: CSVPSPGINNSPLHF

D gene: TRBD1
clone size: medium-sized
J gene: TRBJ1-1
V gene: TRBV7-9
CDR3 DNA: TGTGCCAGCAGCTTAGCCTACACAGGGGACACTGAAGCTTTCTTT
CDR3 protein: CASSLAYTGDTEAFF

D gene: -
clone size: -
J gene: TRBJ1-2
V gene: TRBV29-1
CDR3 DNA: TGCAGCGTTAGGACCCATGGCTACACCTTC
CDR3 protein: CSVRTHGYTF

D gene: -
clone size: -
J gene: TRBJ1-5
V gene: TRBV2
CDR3 DNA: TGTGCCAGCAGTGATGTGGACGGTACCCAGCCCCAGCATTTT
CDR3 protein: CASSDVDGTQPQHF

D gene: -
clone size: many
J gene: TRBJ1-6
V gene: TRBV28
CDR3 DNA: TGTGCCAGCAGTTTAGATGACACTAATTCACCCCTCCACTTT
CDR3 protein: CASSLDDTNSPLHF

D gene: TRBD2
clone size: -
J gene: TRBJ2-7
V gene: TRBV12-3/TRBV12-4
CDR3 DNA: TGTGCCAGCAGTTTTGGACTAGCGAGTGAGCAGTACTTC
CDR3 protein: CASSFGLASEQYF

D gene: -
clone size: -
J gene: TRBJ2-5
V gene: TRBV7-9
CDR3 DNA: TGTGCCAGCAGCTTAGAAGCCAAAACCCAAGAGACCCAGTACTTC
CDR3 protein: CASSLEAKTQETQYF

D gene: -
clone size: -
J gene: TRBJ2-5
V gene: TRBV7-6
CDR3 DNA: TGTGCCAGCAGCTTAGTGGGGTGGAGCGAAGGGACCCAGTACTTC
CDR3 protein: CASSLVGWSEGTQYF

D gene: TRBD1
clone size: many
J gene: TRBJ2-6
V gene: TRBV4-1
CDR3 DNA: TGCGCCAGCAGCCAAGGGAGGGACAGGGCTAGCTCTGGGGCCAACGTCCTGACTTTC
CDR3 protein: CASSQGRDRASSGANVLTF

D gene: TRBD2
clone size: few
J gene: TRBJ2-7
V gene: TRBV15
CDR3 DNA: TGTGCCACCAGCAGAGATTGGGGGGGTAGCTACGAGCAGTACTTC
CDR3 protein: CATSRDWGGSYEQYF

D gene: -
clone size: -
J gene: TRBJ1-2
V gene: TRBV29-1
CDR3 DNA: TGCAGCGTCGGGGACGGGCTAAACTATGGCTACACCTTC
CDR3 protein: CSVGDGLNYGYTF

D gene: -
clone size: -
J gene: TRBJ2-5
V gene: TRBV24-1
CDR3 DNA: TGTGCCACCAGTGTGGGCGGGGAGACCCAGTACTTC
CDR3 protein: CATSVGGETQYF

D gene: -
clone size: -
J gene: TRBJ1-2
V gene: TRBV5-8
CDR3 DNA: TGTGCCAGCAGCTTGGGGGAAATGGGATATGGCTACACCTTC
CDR3 protein: CASSLGEMGYGYTF

D gene: -
clone size: many
J gene: TRBJ1-1
V gene: TRBV11-2
CDR3 DNA: TGTGCCAGCAGCCCTGAGGTAAACCTTCCCACCACTGAAGCTTTCTTT
CDR3 protein: CASSPEVNLPTTEAFF

D gene: TRBD1
clone size: -
J gene: TRBJ2-3
V gene: TRBV10-3
CDR3 DNA: TGTGCCATCAGTGACCCTTCGGGACAGCCCACAGATACGCAGTATTTT
CDR3 protein: CAISDPSGQPTDTQYF

D gene: -
clone size: -
J gene: TRBJ2-2
V gene: TRBV2
CDR3 DNA: TGTGCCAGCGGTGGAACTGGGGAGCTGTTTTTT
CDR3 protein: CASGGTGELFF